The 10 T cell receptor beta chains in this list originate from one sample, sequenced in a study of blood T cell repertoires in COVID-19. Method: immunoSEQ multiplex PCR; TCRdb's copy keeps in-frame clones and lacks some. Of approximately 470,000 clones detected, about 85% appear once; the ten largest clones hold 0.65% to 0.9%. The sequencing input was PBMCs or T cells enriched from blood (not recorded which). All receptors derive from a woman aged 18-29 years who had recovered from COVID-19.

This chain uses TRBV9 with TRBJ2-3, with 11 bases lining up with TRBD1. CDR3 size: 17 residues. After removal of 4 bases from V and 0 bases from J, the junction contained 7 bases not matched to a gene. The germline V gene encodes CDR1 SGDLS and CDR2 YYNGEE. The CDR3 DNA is TGTGCCAGCAGCTCCAGGGACAGGGGGAGTAGCACAGATACGCAGTATTTT. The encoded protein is CASSSRDRGSSTDTQYF.

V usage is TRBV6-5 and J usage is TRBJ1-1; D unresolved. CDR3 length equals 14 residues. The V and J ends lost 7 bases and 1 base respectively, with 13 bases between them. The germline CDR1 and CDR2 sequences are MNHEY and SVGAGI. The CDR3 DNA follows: TGTGCCAGCACCTTGGGCCCTGAGAACACTGAAGCTTTCTTT. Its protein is CASTLGPENTEAFF.

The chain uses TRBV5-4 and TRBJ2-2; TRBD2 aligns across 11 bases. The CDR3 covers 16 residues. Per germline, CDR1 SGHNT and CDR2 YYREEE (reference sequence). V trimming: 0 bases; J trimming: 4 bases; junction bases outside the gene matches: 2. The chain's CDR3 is CASSLALAGGTGELFF. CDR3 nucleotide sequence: TGTGCCAGCAGCTTGGCCCTAGCGGGGGGCACCGGGGAGCTGTTTTTT.

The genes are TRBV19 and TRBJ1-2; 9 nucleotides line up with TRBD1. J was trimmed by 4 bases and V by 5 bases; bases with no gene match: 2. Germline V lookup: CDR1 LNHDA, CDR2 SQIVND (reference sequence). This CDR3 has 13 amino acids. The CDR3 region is CASSEDRGYGYTF. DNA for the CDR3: TGTGCCAGTAGTGAGGACAGGGGCTATGGCTACACCTTC.

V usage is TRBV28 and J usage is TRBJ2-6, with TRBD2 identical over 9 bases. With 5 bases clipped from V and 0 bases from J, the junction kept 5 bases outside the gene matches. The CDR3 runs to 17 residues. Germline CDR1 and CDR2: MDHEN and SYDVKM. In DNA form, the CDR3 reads TGTGCCAGCAGTCCACTAGCGGGCCTCTCTGGGGCCAACGTCCTGACTTTC. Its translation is CASSPLAGLSGANVLTF.

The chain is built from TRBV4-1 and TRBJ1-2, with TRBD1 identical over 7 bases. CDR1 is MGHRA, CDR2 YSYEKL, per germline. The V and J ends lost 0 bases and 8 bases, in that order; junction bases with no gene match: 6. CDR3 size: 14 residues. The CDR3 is CASSQERGPGGYTF. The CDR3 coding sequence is TGCGCCAGCAGCCAAGAGAGGGGGCCCGGGGGCTACACCTTC.

The CDR3 sequence: CASSPPLGSNEQFF. The CDR3 DNA reads TGTGCCAGCTCACCACCCCTAGGGAGCAATGAGCAGTTCTTC. The gene calls are TRBV18 and TRBJ2-1; possibly TRBD2 for D (5 bases). Germline values: CDR1 KGHSH, CDR2 LQKENI. V was cut by 0 bases and J by 6 bases, with 9 bases left in between. CDR3 length: 14 amino acids.

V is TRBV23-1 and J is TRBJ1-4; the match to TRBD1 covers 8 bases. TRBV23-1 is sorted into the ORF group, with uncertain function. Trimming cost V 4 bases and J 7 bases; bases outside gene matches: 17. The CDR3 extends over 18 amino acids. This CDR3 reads CASSLQPKPRGRGEKLFF. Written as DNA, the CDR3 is TGCGCCAGCAGTCTACAACCGAAGCCCAGGGGGCGGGGTGAAAAACTGTTTTTT.

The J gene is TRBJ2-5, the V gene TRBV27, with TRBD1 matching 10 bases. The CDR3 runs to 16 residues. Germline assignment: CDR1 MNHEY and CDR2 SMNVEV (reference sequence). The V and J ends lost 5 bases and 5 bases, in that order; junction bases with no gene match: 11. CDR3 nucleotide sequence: TGTGCCAGCAGTAACCGACAGGGGGCGGCTCGGGAGACCCAGTACTTC. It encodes CASSNRQGAARETQYF.

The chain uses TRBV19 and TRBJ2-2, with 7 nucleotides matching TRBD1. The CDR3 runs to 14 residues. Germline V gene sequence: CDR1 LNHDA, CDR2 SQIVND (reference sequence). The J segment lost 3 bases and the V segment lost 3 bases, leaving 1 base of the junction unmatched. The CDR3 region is CASSMGQYTGELFF. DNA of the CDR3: TGTGCCAGTAGTATGGGACAGTACACCGGGGAGCTGTTTTTT.